This record covers a single TCR beta chain. Busulfan-fludarabine conditioning, marrow transplant, and cyclophosphamide on days +3 and +4 were administered. The CDR3 is made up of 18 amino acids. The germline gives CDR1 LNHDA, CDR2 SQIVND (reference sequence). Trimming took 0 bases from V and 1 from J, leaving 17 bases between them. The data derive from a study of T cells after posttransplantation cyclophosphamide. Sequencing used immunoSEQ multiplex PCR; TCRdb keeps in-frame clones, though not all of them. The table has around 17,000 clones, around 94% seen once. This sequence joins TRBV19 and TRBJ2-3, with TRBD1 as a possible D gene (6 bases). The sample here was CD4+ T cells sorted from blood, taken after allogeneic stem cell transplant with posttransplant cyclophosphamide. This TCR was recovered from a male patient between 60 and 69 years old who received an allogeneic stem cell transplant from a related donor and was CMV-positive. Some T cells may be graft donor cells. CDR3: CASSIDLPGGLGTDTQYF. In DNA, the CDR3 is TGTGCCAGTAGTATAGATCTTCCTGGGGGCCTGGGCACAGATACGCAGTATTTT.